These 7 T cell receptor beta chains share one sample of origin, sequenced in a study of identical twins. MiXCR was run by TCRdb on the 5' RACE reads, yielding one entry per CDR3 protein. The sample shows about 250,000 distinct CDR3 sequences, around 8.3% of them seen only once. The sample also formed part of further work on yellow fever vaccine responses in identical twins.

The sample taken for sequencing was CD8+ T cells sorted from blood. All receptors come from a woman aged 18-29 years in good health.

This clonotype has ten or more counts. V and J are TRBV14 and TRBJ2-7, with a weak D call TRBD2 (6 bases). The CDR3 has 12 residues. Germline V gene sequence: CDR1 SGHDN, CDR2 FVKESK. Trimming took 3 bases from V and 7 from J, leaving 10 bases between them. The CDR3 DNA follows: TGTGCCAGCAGCCACCCCGGGACTGAGCAGTACTTC. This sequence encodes CASSHPGTEQYF.

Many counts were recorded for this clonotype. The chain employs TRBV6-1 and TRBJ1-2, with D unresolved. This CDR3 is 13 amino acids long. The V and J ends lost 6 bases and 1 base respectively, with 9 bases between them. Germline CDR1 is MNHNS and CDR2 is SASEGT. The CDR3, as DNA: TGTGCCAGCAGCCCTGGATTTAACTATGGCTACACCTTC. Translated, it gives CASSPGFNYGYTF.

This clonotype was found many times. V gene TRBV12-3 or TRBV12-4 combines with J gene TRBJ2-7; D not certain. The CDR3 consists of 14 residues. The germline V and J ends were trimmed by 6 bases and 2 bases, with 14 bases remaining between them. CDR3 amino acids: CASSLGSGAYEQYF. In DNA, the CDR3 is TGTGCCAGCAGCCTGGGAAGTGGGGCCTACGAGCAGTACTTC.

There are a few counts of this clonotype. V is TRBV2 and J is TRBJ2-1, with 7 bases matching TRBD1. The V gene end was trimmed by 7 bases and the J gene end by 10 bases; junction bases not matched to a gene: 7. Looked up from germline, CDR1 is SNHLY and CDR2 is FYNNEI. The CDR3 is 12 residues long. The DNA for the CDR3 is TGTGCCAGCACTGGGACAGTCGGGGAGCAGTTCTTC. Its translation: CASTGTVGEQFF.

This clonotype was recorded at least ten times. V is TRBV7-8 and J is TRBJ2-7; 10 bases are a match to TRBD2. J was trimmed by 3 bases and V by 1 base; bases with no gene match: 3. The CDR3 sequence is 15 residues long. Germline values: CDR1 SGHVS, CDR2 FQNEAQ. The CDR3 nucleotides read TGTGCCAGCAGCTTAGGCCTAGCGGGGGACTACGAGCAGTACTTC. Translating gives CASSLGLAGDYEQYF. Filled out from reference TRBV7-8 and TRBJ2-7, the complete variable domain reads GAGVSQSPRYKVAKRGQDVALRCDPISGHVSLFWYQQALGQGPEFLTYFQNEAQLDKSGLPSDRFFAERPEGSVSTLKIQRTQQEDSAVYLCASSLGLAGDYEQYFGPGTRLTVT.

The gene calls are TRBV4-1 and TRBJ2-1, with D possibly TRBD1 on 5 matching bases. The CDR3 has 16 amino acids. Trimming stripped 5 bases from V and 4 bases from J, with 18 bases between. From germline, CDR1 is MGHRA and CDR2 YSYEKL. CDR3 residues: CASSTERQGRYNEQFF. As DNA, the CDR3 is TGCGCCAGCAGCACCGAACGGCAGGGAAGGTACAATGAGCAGTTCTTC.

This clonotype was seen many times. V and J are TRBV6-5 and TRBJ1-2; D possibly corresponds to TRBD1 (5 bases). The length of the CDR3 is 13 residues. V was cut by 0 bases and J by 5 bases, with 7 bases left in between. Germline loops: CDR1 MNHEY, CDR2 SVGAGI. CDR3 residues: CASSYSTAYGYTF. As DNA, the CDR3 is TGTGCCAGCAGTTACTCGACAGCGTATGGCTACACCTTC.